The rows below give T cell receptor beta chains drawn from one sample of a study of blood T cell repertoires in COVID-19. The method was immunoSEQ multiplex PCR; TCRdb's version includes in-frame clones alone and lacks a portion of them. The sample lists roughly 150,000 clones; more than 65% were seen once. Sequences were obtained from peripheral blood. The origin of the receptors is a human donor in a cohort sampled during active COVID-19. The CDR3 runs from the conserved cysteine through the conserved F or W.

v_gene	j_gene	CDR3aa
TRBV6-5	TRBJ1-1	CASLWGQGNTEAFF
TRBV18	TRBJ1-2	CASSPEENYGYTF
TRBV19	TRBJ2-4	CASSIGTGGVKVQYF
TRBV13	TRBJ2-5	CASSLLGPTGNRVTQYF
TRBV5-1	TRBJ2-2	CASSLAGPANTGELFF
TRBV6-2/TRBV6-3	TRBJ1-5	CASSDTGTGRSNQPQHF
TRBV10-1	TRBJ2-3	CASGTRRLDTQYF
TRBV4-1	TRBJ2-3	CASSTGLAGAGQDTQYF
TRBV19	TRBJ2-3	CASSAGTSGGPDTQYF
TRBV5-6	TRBJ2-7	CASSSARGGTYEQYF
TRBV5-5	TRBJ1-1	CASSLAFSRWNTEAFF
TRBV12-3/TRBV12-4	TRBJ1-5	CASSGQNNQPQHF
TRBV15	TRBJ2-7	CATSRGPGTGAYEQYF
TRBV5-4	TRBJ2-2	CASSLVAGGNTGELFF
TRBV6-6	TRBJ1-6	CASSSPSTPLHF
TRBV11-3	TRBJ2-7	CASSLDRSYEQYF
TRBV29-1	TRBJ2-7	CSVETSGGQYF
TRBV19	TRBJ1-5	CASIQGMDQPQHF
TRBV19	TRBJ2-2	CASKTGQQGSVTGELFF
TRBV7-9	TRBJ2-2	CASSRRQANTGELFF
TRBV5-4	TRBJ2-2	CASSLSGTGELFF
TRBV27	TRBJ2-1	CASTQSSRGNNEQFF
TRBV6-5	TRBJ2-3	CASILAGVSTDTQYF
TRBV5-1	TRBJ1-1	CASSLTVNTEAFF
TRBV5-1	TRBJ2-2	CASSPGGGTGELFF
TRBV11-2	TRBJ1-6	CASSLGGRVHF
TRBV7-3	TRBJ2-7	CASSPRAGSTYEQYF
TRBV21-1	TRBJ2-4	CASSKRKSTSIQYF
TRBV7-9	TRBJ2-7	CASSLVIETLSYEQYF
TRBV11-2	TRBJ2-7	CASSMPTSGGPTYEQYF
TRBV7-3	TRBJ1-5	CASSRYGQASNQPQHF
TRBV18	TRBJ1-2	CASSPLDSNYGYTF
TRBV28	TRBJ1-4	CASRQQQKPLFF
TRBV25-1	TRBJ2-6	CASVASGANVLTF
TRBV11-1	TRBJ2-7	CASRDGGFGYEQYF
TRBV18	TRBJ1-4	CASSPPVTGGGKLFF
TRBV11-2	TRBJ2-3	CASGLPSTDTQYF
TRBV4-1	TRBJ2-3	CASTLSGGASDTQYF
TRBV20-1	TRBJ2-7	CSARRGGEQYF
TRBV12-5	TRBJ2-7	CASGLVLGGQSSSYEQYF
TRBV5-4	TRBJ1-4	CASSPGTGGEKLFF
TRBV4-1	TRBJ1-4	CASSQEGDREKLFF